The rows below give T cell receptor beta chains drawn from one sample of a study of cytomegalovirus exposure and HLA in healthy donors. The data were produced by immunoSEQ multiplex PCR, yet TCRdb's version contains in-frame clones alone and is incomplete. Seen here are 99,000 or so clones, roughly 79% observed once, and the top ten hold 1% to 1.5%. Material for sequencing was PBMCs. The receptors derive from a man in his forties or fifties in good health and CMV-seronegative. Each CDR3 is given with its conserved first and last residue. D genes are given only for firm matches. Clone size is shown for a subset of rows, as once, few, many or a class of expanded clone.

J gene | clone size | V gene | D gene | CDR3 protein | CDR3 DNA
TRBJ1-1 | . | TRBV10-3 | TRBD1 | CATRPGQKNTEAFF | TGTGCCACCCGACCGGGACAGAAGAACACTGAAGCTTTCTTT
TRBJ1-3 | . | TRBV29-1 | . | CSGTTGRSGNTIYF | TGCAGCGGAACAACAGGGCGCTCTGGAAACACCATATATTTT
TRBJ1-2 | once | TRBV5-8 | . | CASSLSNRRGYGYTF | TGTGCCAGCAGCTTATCTAACCGTCGGGGCTATGGCTACACCTTC
TRBJ1-3 | . | TRBV19 | . | CASSSAGIYSAGNTIYF | TGTGCCAGTAGTTCGGCAGGTATTTACTCTGCTGGAAACACCATATATTTT
TRBJ2-3 | . | TRBV7-9 | TRBD2 | CASSPGLAGVLDTQYF | TGTGCCAGCAGTCCCGGACTAGCGGGAGTGCTGGATACGCAGTATTTT
TRBJ1-1 | . | TRBV11-1 | . | CASSDGRGRGGNTEAFF | TGTGCCAGCAGCGACGGGAGAGGAAGGGGCGGTAACACTGAAGCTTTCTTT
TRBJ1-2 | . | TRBV6-6 | TRBD1 | CASSYRLDRAGGYTF | TGTGCCAGCAGTTACCGGCTAGACAGGGCCGGCGGCTACACCTTC
TRBJ2-5 | . | TRBV9 | . | CASSVAGGARGGETQYF | TGTGCCAGCAGCGTAGCTGGGGGGGCTCGGGGAGGAGAGACCCAGTACTTC
TRBJ2-1 | few | TRBV27 | TRBD2 | CASSPGTSGSVNEQFF | TGTGCCAGCAGTCCAGGGACTAGCGGGAGTGTCAATGAGCAGTTCTTC
TRBJ1-2 | . | TRBV7-9 | . | CASSLGGVGNYGYTF | TGTGCCAGCAGCCTGGGCGGGGTTGGGAACTATGGCTACACCTTC
TRBJ2-7 | few | TRBV27 | . | CASSPQETYEQYF | TGTGCCAGCAGTCCACAGGAGACTTACGAGCAGTACTTC
TRBJ1-3 | . | TRBV7-9 | . | CASSPQGTGNTIYF | TGTGCCAGCAGCCCGCAGGGGACTGGAAACACCATATATTTT
TRBJ2-2 | . | TRBV7-2 | TRBD2 | CASSLTRTSGELGELFF | TGTGCCAGCAGCTTAACCCGGACTAGCGGGGAGCTGGGGGAGCTGTTTTTT
TRBJ2-2 | . | TRBV29-1 | TRBD1 | CSARDRTSGELFF | TGCAGCGCCCGGGACAGGACGTCCGGGGAGCTGTTTTTT
TRBJ1-5 | . | TRBV28 | . | CASSLFGASNQPQHF | TGTGCCAGCAGTTTGTTTGGGGCTAGCAATCAGCCCCAGCATTTT
TRBJ2-2 | . | TRBV7-2 | . | CASSLVFTGELFF | TGTGCCAGCAGCTTAGTCTTCACCGGGGAGCTGTTTTTT
TRBJ1-2 | . | TRBV18 | . | CASSADRIYGYTF | TGTGCCAGCTCAGCGGACAGAATCTATGGCTACACCTTC
TRBJ1-6 | . | TRBV9 | TRBD1 | CASSRDRVPLSPLHF | TGTGCCAGCAGCAGGGACAGGGTACCACTCTCACCCCTCCACTTT
TRBJ2-5 | . | TRBV10-3 | . | CAIAPADWYQETQYF | TGTGCCATCGCTCCAGCGGACTGGTACCAAGAGACCCAGTACTTC
TRBJ2-7 | . | TRBV5-6 | TRBD2 | CASSFVSSGSYEQYF | TGTGCCAGCAGCTTCGTATCTAGCGGGAGCTACGAGCAGTACTTC
TRBJ1-2 | . | TRBV4-1 | TRBD1 | CASSPIGTGENGYTF | TGCGCCAGCAGCCCTATAGGGACAGGGGAAAATGGCTACACCTTC
TRBJ2-5 | . | TRBV5-1 | . | CASSSEGEETQYF | TGCGCCAGCAGCTCGGAAGGAGAAGAGACCCAGTACTTC
TRBJ2-7 | . | TRBV5-6 | TRBD2 | CASSLFLAGPYEQYF | TGTGCCAGCAGCTTGTTCCTAGCGGGCCCCTACGAGCAGTACTTC
TRBJ2-2 | . | TRBV10-2 | TRBD2 | CASRTSGGLNTGELFF | TGCGCCAGCAGGACTAGCGGGGGATTGAACACCGGGGAGCTGTTTTTT
TRBJ2-3 | . | TRBV5-6 | . | CASRRTGTAIDTQYF | TGTGCCAGCAGGCGTACAGGTACGGCGATCGATACGCAGTATTTT
TRBJ1-2 | . | TRBV7-2 | . | CASSAAGNYGYTF | TGTGCCAGCAGTGCGGCGGGAAACTATGGCTACACCTTC
TRBJ1-3 | . | TRBV2 | . | CASSELGRRSSGNTIYF | TGTGCCAGCAGTGAATTAGGGAGGAGGAGCTCTGGAAACACCATATATTTT
TRBJ1-6 | . | TRBV19 | TRBD1 | CASFTGTANSPLHF | TGTGCCAGCTTTACCGGGACAGCAAATTCACCCCTCCACTTT
TRBJ1-6 | . | TRBV7-3 | . | CASSPGQIYSPLHF | TGTGCCAGCAGCCCGGGACAAATTTACTCACCCCTCCACTTT
TRBJ1-5 | . | TRBV4-1 | TRBD1 | CASSQGQGGSPQHF | TGCGCCAGCAGCCAAGGACAGGGTGGTAGTCCCCAGCATTTT
TRBJ1-5 | few | TRBV28 | TRBD1 | CASSDRTGLIGNQPQHF | TGTGCCAGCAGTGACCGGACAGGCCTGATAGGCAATCAGCCCCAGCATTTT
TRBJ2-3 | . | TRBV29-1 | TRBD2 | CSQQIVLGLAGGNNEKSTDTQYF | TGCAGCCAACAAATAGTACTGGGGCTAGCGGGAGGAAATAACGAGAAAAGCACAGATACGCAGTATTTT
TRBJ2-3 | . | TRBV19 | TRBD2 | CASSMTSGTDTQYF | TGTGCCAGTAGTATGACTAGCGGGACAGATACGCAGTATTTT
TRBJ1-4 | . | TRBV7-9 | . | CASSSGTWDEKLFF | TGTGCCAGCAGCTCCGGGACATGGGATGAAAAACTGTTTTTT
TRBJ2-7 | . | TRBV19 | TRBD1 | CASRPGQGNEQYF | TGTGCCAGCCGGCCGGGACAGGGGAACGAGCAGTACTTC
TRBJ1-1 | . | TRBV6-5 | TRBD1 | CASSKLGQGSAEAFF | TGTGCCAGCAGCAAACTCGGACAGGGTAGCGCTGAAGCTTTCTTT
TRBJ2-1 | . | TRBV27 | . | CASSLYPSLYNEQFF | TGTGCCAGCAGTTTATACCCCTCACTCTACAATGAGCAGTTCTTC
TRBJ2-3 | . | TRBV18 | . | CASSPGRGTDTQYF | TGTGCCAGCTCACCAGGGAGGGGGACAGATACGCAGTATTTT
TRBJ2-7 | . | TRBV28 | . | CASSLSYRVAYEQYF | TGTGCCAGCAGTTTGAGTTACAGGGTGGCCTACGAGCAGTACTTC
TRBJ2-3 | . | TRBV7-2 | . | CASSLSPVTDTQYF | TGTGCCAGCAGCTTATCCCCAGTCACAGATACGCAGTATTTT
TRBJ2-7 | . | TRBV29-1 | . | CSVEGAGRPYEQYF | TGCAGCGTTGAAGGTGCGGGGAGGCCCTACGAGCAGTACTTC
TRBJ2-1 | . | TRBV6-4 | . | CASSFRGGNEQFF | TGTGCCAGCAGTTTCCGGGGTGGCAATGAGCAGTTCTTC
TRBJ1-1 | few | TRBV18 | TRBD1 | CASSPRTGGTEAFF | TGTGCCAGCTCACCCCGGACAGGGGGAACTGAAGCTTTCTTT
TRBJ1-1 | . | TRBV4-1 | TRBD1 | CASSQSTGINTEAFF | TGCGCCAGCAGCCAGTCGACAGGGATAAACACTGAAGCTTTCTTT
TRBJ1-2 | . | TRBV10-3 | TRBD1 | CAISEGDRGPYGYTF | TGTGCCATCAGTGAAGGGGACAGGGGGCCCTATGGCTACACCTTC
TRBJ2-7 | once | TRBV14 | TRBD1 | CASSQQGGQGSYEQYF | TGTGCCAGCAGCCAACAGGGGGGACAGGGTTCCTACGAGCAGTACTTC
TRBJ1-2 | . | TRBV9 | . | CASSVEGSYGYTF | TGTGCCAGCAGCGTGGAGGGTAGCTATGGCTACACCTTC
TRBJ1-1 | . | TRBV6-5 | . | CASSVTVHTEAFF | TGTGCCAGCAGTGTTACGGTGCACACTGAAGCTTTCTTT
TRBJ1-5 | . | TRBV6-1 | . | CASSEWTALNQPQHF | TGTGCCAGCAGTGAATGGACAGCCCTCAATCAGCCCCAGCATTTT
TRBJ2-1 | . | TRBV15 | . | CATSSSDRAQFF | TGTGCCACCAGCTCATCGGACAGAGCACAGTTCTTC
TRBJ2-5 | . | TRBV6-1 | TRBD1 | CASSARDRVGETQYF | TGTGCCAGCAGTGCGAGGGACAGGGTGGGAGAGACCCAGTACTTC
TRBJ2-2 | . | TRBV4-1 | TRBD1 | CASSQYTGTADTGELFF | TGCGCCAGCAGTCAATACACCGGGACAGCCGACACCGGGGAGCTGTTTTTT
TRBJ1-1 | . | TRBV6-5 | . | CASSYSRGGEAFF | TGTGCCAGCAGTTACTCCCGAGGGGGAGAAGCTTTCTTT